This T cell receptor beta chain was sequenced for a study of T-cell memory formation after mild COVID-19. The overall study: TCR clusters were mostly donor specific.

The germline V gene has CDR1 MNHEY and CDR2 SMNVEV (reference sequence). V lost 10 bases and J 3 bases, leaving 19 bases between the germline ends. The CDR3 covers 15 residues. Via MiXCR, TCRdb re-called the 5' RACE reads, giving one row per CDR3 protein. The top ten clones hold around 9.2% of a sample with around 510,000 distinct CDR3 sequences, less than 25% of them seen once. The genes are TRBV27 and TRBJ1-5; D is undetermined. The TCR sequence derives from an adult woman who had mild COVID-19 (a few samples of this study predate the infection). Cell type and time point are not known. Sequenced material: PBMCs or a T cell subset sorted from them (not recorded which). CDR3 residues: CATARRGWDNQPQHF. For the CDR3, the DNA is TGTGCCACCGCCAGGCGGGGATGGGACAATCAGCCCCAGCATTTT.